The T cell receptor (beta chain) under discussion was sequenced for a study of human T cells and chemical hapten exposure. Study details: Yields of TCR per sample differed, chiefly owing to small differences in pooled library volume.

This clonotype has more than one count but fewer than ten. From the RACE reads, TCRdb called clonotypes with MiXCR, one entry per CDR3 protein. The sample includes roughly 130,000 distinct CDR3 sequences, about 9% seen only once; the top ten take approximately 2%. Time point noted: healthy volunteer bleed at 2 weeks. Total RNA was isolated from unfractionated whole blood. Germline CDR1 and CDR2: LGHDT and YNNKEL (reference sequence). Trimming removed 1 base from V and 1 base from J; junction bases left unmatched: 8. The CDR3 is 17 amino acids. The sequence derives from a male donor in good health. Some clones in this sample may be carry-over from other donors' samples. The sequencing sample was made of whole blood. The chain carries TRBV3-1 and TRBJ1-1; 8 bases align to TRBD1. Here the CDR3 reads CASSQGGLGQGNTEAFF. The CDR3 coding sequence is TGTGCCAGCAGCCAAGGGGGCCTAGGACAGGGGAACACTGAAGCTTTCTTT.